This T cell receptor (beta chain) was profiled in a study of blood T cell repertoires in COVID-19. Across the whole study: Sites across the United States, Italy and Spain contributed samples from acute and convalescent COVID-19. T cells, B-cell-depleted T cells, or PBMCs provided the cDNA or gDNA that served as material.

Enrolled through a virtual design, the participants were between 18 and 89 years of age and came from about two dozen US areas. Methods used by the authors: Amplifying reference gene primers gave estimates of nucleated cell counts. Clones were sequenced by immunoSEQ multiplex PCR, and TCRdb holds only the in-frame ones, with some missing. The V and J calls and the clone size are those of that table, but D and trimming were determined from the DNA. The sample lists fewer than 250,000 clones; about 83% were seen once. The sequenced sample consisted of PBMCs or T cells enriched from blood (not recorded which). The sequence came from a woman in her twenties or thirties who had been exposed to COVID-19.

CDR3 nucleotides: TGTGCCAGTAGCCGGACTAGCGGATTAACCTCCTACGAGCAGTACTTC. Amino acid sequence: CASSRTSGLTSYEQYF. The J gene is TRBJ2-7, the V gene TRBV19, with TRBD2 matching over 10 bases. The J segment lost 0 bases and the V segment lost 6 bases, leaving 8 bases of the junction unmatched. The CDR3 loop spans 16 amino acids. CDR1 is LNHDA and CDR2 is SQIVND in the germline V gene (reference sequence).